The 30 T cell receptor beta chains given below trace back to one sample, sequenced in a study of shared clonotypes between healthy human individuals. Assay: immunoSEQ multiplex PCR; the TCRdb copy retains only in-frame clones and omits some. Of roughly 1.4 million clones detected, 97% to 99% appear once; the ten largest clones hold approximately 0.38%. The sequencing input was naive CD4+ T cells sorted from blood. Indicated subset: CD45RA+ positively selected. The receptors come from a man aged 25-45 years in good health.

The chain has TRBV5-4 and TRBJ2-7, with 9 positions matching TRBD1. After removal of 1 base from V and 5 bases from J, the junction contained 7 bases not matched to a gene. This CDR3 region has 15 residues. The V gene's germline CDR1 is SGHNT and CDR2 YYREEE (reference sequence). CDR3 protein: CASSLTGTGIDEQYF. CDR3 coding DNA: TGTGCCAGCAGCTTGACCGGGACAGGGATCGACGAGCAGTACTTC. The whole variable domain, remainder taken from reference TRBV5-4 and TRBJ2-7, is ETGVTQSPTHLIKTRGQQVTLRCSSQSGHNTVSWYQQALGQGPQFIFQYYREEENGRGNFPPRFSGLQFPNYSSELNVNALELDDSALYLCASSLTGTGIDEQYFGPGTRLTVT.

This clone appeared a single time. This sequence joins TRBV7-4 and TRBJ2-5, with 8 bases that match TRBD1. This CDR3 contains 15 residues. Unmatched junction bases numbered 10, after V lost 5 bases and J lost 5 bases. Per germline, CDR1 SGHVT and CDR2 SQSDAQ. The CDR3 loop is CASSTGQVGEETQYF. The CDR3 nucleotides read TGTGCCAGCAGCACGGGACAGGTGGGGGAGGAGACCCAGTACTTC.

This clone was counted a single time. V gene TRBV6-4 combines with J gene TRBJ1-1; 8 bases align to TRBD1. Germline loops: CDR1 MRHNA, CDR2 SNTAGT. Trimming took 4 bases from V and 5 from J; bases not matched to a gene: 3. The CDR3 covers 13 residues. This CDR3 reads CASSGGQGTEAFF. The CDR3 DNA reads TGTGCCAGCAGTGGAGGACAGGGAACTGAAGCTTTCTTT.

This CDR3 is CAWNLGNYGYTF. Written as DNA, the CDR3 is TGTGCCTGGAATTTGGGCAACTATGGCTACACCTTC. The chain combines TRBV30 with TRBJ1-2; D remains unclear. Trimming shortened V by 4 bases and J by 2 bases, and 8 bases separated the two germline ends. CDR1 is GTSNPN and CDR2 is SVGIG in the germline V gene (reference sequence). The CDR3 is 12 residues long. The full variable domain, its missing parts supplied by reference TRBV30 and TRBJ1-2, is SQTIHQWPATLVQPVGSPLSLECTVEGTSNPNLYWYRQAAGRGLQLLFYSVGIGQISSEVPQNLSASRPQDRQFILSSKKLLLSDSGFYLCAWNLGNYGYTFGSGTRLTVV.

V is TRBV5-6 and J is TRBJ2-1; 8 bases agree with TRBD1. The CDR3 has 16 residues. Germline loops: CDR1 SGHDT, CDR2 YYEEEE. V gave up 3 bases and J gave up 0 bases; unmatched junction bases: 5. The CDR3 here is CASSWDRLSSYNEQFF. Here the CDR3 DNA reads TGTGCCAGCAGCTGGGACAGGCTTAGCTCCTACAATGAGCAGTTCTTC.

The chain joins TRBV2 to TRBJ2-5; TRBD1 matches at 10 bases. Germline values: CDR1 SNHLY, CDR2 FYNNEI. V shed 6 bases and J 5 bases; nucleotides not matched to a gene: 18. The CDR3 runs 18 residues. The CDR3 loop is CASRKGQGTGAPEETQYF. The CDR3 DNA is TGTGCCAGCAGGAAGGGACAAGGGACAGGGGCCCCCGAGGAGACCCAGTACTTC. Combining the CDR3 with reference TRBV2 and TRBJ2-5 gives the whole variable domain EPEVTQTPSHQVTQMGQEVILRCVPISNHLYFYWYRQILGQKVEFLVSFYNNEISEKSEIFDDQFSVERPDGSNFTLKIRSTKLEDSAMYFCASRKGQGTGAPEETQYFGPGTRLLVL.

This rearrangement joins TRBV6-1 to TRBJ2-7, with D maybe TRBD1 (5 bases). This CDR3 region has 13 residues. The V gene lost 7 bases and the J gene lost 2 bases, with 12 bases spanning the gap. In germline, CDR1 is MNHNS, CDR2 SASEGT. The CDR3 reads CASNNDRAYEQYF. The CDR3 DNA reads as TGTGCCAGCAACAACGACAGAGCCTACGAGCAGTACTTC.

Notes on this clone: At the DNA level, this CDR3 is encoded by other sequences in the same sample as well. The CDR3 protein is CASSYQGSGANVLTF. DNA for the CDR3: TGTGCCAGCAGTTACCAGGGCTCTGGGGCCAACGTCCTGACTTTC. The chain employs TRBV6-5 and TRBJ2-6, with D possibly TRBD1 on 5 matching bases. Per the germline V gene, CDR1 is MNHEY and CDR2 is SVGAGI. Trimming removed 2 bases at V and 0 bases at J, with 5 bases between. The CDR3 runs to 15 residues.

The genes are TRBV28 and TRBJ2-7, with D perhaps TRBD2 (6 bases). The CDR3 runs to 15 residues. Germline V gene lookup returns CDR1 MDHEN and CDR2 SYDVKM. V dropped 1 base and J dropped 4 bases, with 14 bases sitting between them. CDR3 sequence: CASSLSGGPGYEQYF. For the CDR3, the DNA is TGTGCCAGCAGTTTATCCGGGGGTCCGGGGTACGAGCAGTACTTC.

To note about this clone: Other DNA sequences in this specimen translate into the identical CDR3. This chain links TRBV9 with TRBJ1-5; D is unclear. There are 15 residues in the CDR3. V dropped 1 base and J dropped 0 bases, with 8 bases sitting between them. CDR1 is SGDLS and CDR2 is YYNGEE in the germline V gene. For the CDR3, the DNA is TGTGCCAGCAGCGTATCGGGCTATAGCAATCAGCCCCAGCATTTT. Its protein is CASSVSGYSNQPQHF.

The V and J genes are TRBV5-1 and TRBJ2-7; D possibly matches TRBD1 or TRBD2 (6 bases each). The length of the CDR3 is 14 residues. The V gene lost 0 bases and the J gene lost 4 bases, with 11 bases spanning the gap. Germline CDR1 is SGHRS and CDR2 is YFSETQ. CDR3 nucleotides: TGCGCCAGCAGCTTGGCGGGGGCCCTATACGAGCAGTACTTC. It codes for CASSLAGALYEQYF.

The V and J genes are TRBV7-2 and TRBJ1-5; no clear D gene. There are 16 residues in the CDR3. Germline CDR1 SGHTA, CDR2 FQGNSA. Trimming took off 2 bases at V and 1 base at J, with 12 bases between the two ends. Here the CDR3 reads CASSLSAGGSNQPQHF. DNA of the CDR3: TGTGCCAGCAGCTTATCCGCTGGTGGGAGCAATCAGCCCCAGCATTTT.

J is TRBJ1-2 and V is TRBV5-4; D is unresolved. The CDR3 is made up of 15 amino acids. Germline V gives CDR1 SGHNT, CDR2 YYREEE (reference sequence). Between the trimmed V and J ends, which lost 0 bases and 5 bases, there was a span of 14 bases. DNA for the CDR3: TGTGCCAGCAGCTTGGCCAAGGACGGAGTATATGGCTACACCTTC. This sequence encodes CASSLAKDGVYGYTF. Full variable domain (missing parts from reference TRBV5-4 and TRBJ1-2): ETGVTQSPTHLIKTRGQQVTLRCSSQSGHNTVSWYQQALGQGPQFIFQYYREEENGRGNFPPRFSGLQFPNYSSELNVNALELDDSALYLCASSLAKDGVYGYTFGSGTRLTVV.

This clone occurred once. This chain joins TRBV5-1 and TRBJ1-5; D is unresolved. The V end lost 0 bases, the J end lost 3 bases, and 7 bases lay between the germline ends. Germline V gene lookup returns CDR1 SGHRS and CDR2 YFSETQ. CDR3 length equals 14 residues. DNA for the CDR3: TGCGCCAGCAGCTTGGACTACAACAATCAGCCCCAGCATTTT. Translated: CASSLDYNNQPQHF. Using reference TRBV5-1 and TRBJ1-5 for the parts outside the CDR3, the full variable domain is KAGVTQTPRYLIKTRGQQVTLSCSPISGHRSVSWYQQTPGQGLQFLFEYFSETQRNKGNFPGRFSGRQFSNSRSEMNVSTLELGDSALYLCASSLDYNNQPQHFGDGTRLSIL.

The gene calls are TRBV4-3 and TRBJ1-2, with D possibly matching TRBD1 (5 bases). The V gene lost 4 bases and the J gene lost 4 bases, with 10 bases spanning the gap. The CDR3 is 13 amino acids. CDR1 and CDR2 (germline): LGHNA, YSLEER. The CDR3 protein is CASSPYRLYGYTF. In nucleotides, the CDR3 is TGCGCCAGCAGCCCTTACAGGCTCTATGGCTACACCTTC.

The chain is built from TRBV2 and TRBJ2-7, with 8 bases fitting TRBD1. The germline gives CDR1 SNHLY, CDR2 FYNNEI. This CDR3 comprises 14 residues. V was pared by 8 bases and J by 7 bases, with 13 bases of the junction left unmatched. CDR3 in DNA: TGTGCCAGCTCGGGGAGGACAGGGTGGAGAGAGCAGTACTTC. Translating it yields CASSGRTGWREQYF. Full variable domain (rest looked up from reference TRBV2 and TRBJ2-7): EPEVTQTPSHQVTQMGQEVILRCVPISNHLYFYWYRQILGQKVEFLVSFYNNEISEKSEIFDDQFSVERPDGSNFTLKIRSTKLEDSAMYFCASSGRTGWREQYFGPGTRLTVT.

This clone was observed a single time. In the same sample, other DNA sequences code for this CDR3. The rearrangement links TRBV9 to TRBJ2-3; D is undetermined. V lost 0 bases, J lost 4 bases, and 3 bases lay in between. Germline values: CDR1 SGDLS, CDR2 YYNGEE. The CDR3 spans 12 residues. CDR3 nucleotides: TGTGCCAGCAGCGTAGGCTCAGATACGCAGTATTTT. This gives the protein CASSVGSDTQYF.

This clone is a singleton in its sample. The V gene is TRBV7-8, the J gene TRBJ1-4; no clear D. Germline V gene data show CDR1 as SGHVS and CDR2 as FQNEAQ. The V gene lost 5 bases and the J gene lost 5 bases, with 18 bases spanning the gap. The CDR3 runs to 16 residues. The DNA for the CDR3 is TGTGCCAGCAGCCTTTACGGGAGGTGGGGAAATGAAAAACTGTTTTTT. Its translation is CASSLYGRWGNEKLFF.

This clone was detected only once. The chain employs TRBV4-3 and TRBJ1-4; TRBD1 matches 7 bases. Germline V CDR1 and CDR2: LGHNA, YSLEER. With V trimmed by 8 bases and J by 4 bases, 7 bases remained unmatched. The CDR3 length is 14 residues. CDR3 DNA: TGCGCCAGCGGGCAAGGACAGGTTAATGAAAAACTGTTTTTT. Translation gives CASGQGQVNEKLFF.

This sequence joins TRBV14 and TRBJ2-2, with D possibly called TRBD1 or TRBD2 (5 bases each). The V and J ends lost 6 bases and 1 base respectively, with 9 bases between them. The CDR3 runs 14 residues. The germline gives CDR1 SGHDN, CDR2 FVKESK. CDR3 loop: CASSGGQNTGELFF. The CDR3 nucleotides are TGTGCCAGCAGTGGGGGTCAGAACACCGGGGAGCTGTTTTTT.

The J gene is TRBJ1-2, the V gene TRBV11-2; D gene unclear. The V gene lost 0 bases and the J gene lost 8 bases, with 10 bases spanning the gap. This CDR3 has 13 amino acids. Germline CDR1 and CDR2: SGHAT and FQNNGV. The CDR3 DNA reads as TGTGCCAGCAGCTTAGATGCAAGAATCGGCTACACCTTC. This translates into CASSLDARIGYTF.

The chain uses TRBV12-5 and TRBJ2-3; D may correspond to TRBD1 or TRBD2 (5 bases each). V dropped 1 base and J dropped 9 bases, with 8 bases sitting between them. CDR3 size: 12 residues. Germline CDR1 reads LGHNT; CDR2 reads FRNRAP. The CDR3 bases are TGTGCTAGTGGTTTGGACGGGACCACGCAGTATTTT. Translating gives CASGLDGTTQYF.

This clone was detected only once. This chain connects TRBV15 to TRBJ1-4; D unresolved. Germline V gives CDR1 LNHNV, CDR2 YYDKDF (reference sequence). This CDR3 is 14 amino acids long. V gave up 5 bases and J gave up 4 bases, with 11 bases separating them. Here the CDR3 DNA reads TGTGCCACCAGCGAGCGGACGTATAATGAAAAACTGTTTTTT. It translates to CATSERTYNEKLFF.

The V call is TRBV18, the J call TRBJ2-2; 9 bases match TRBD2. This CDR3 has 17 amino acids. Germline lookup yields CDR1 KGHSH and CDR2 LQKENI. The ends lost 3 bases at V and 3 bases at J; junction bases unmatched: 8. CDR3 nucleotides: TGTGCCAGCTCACCTAGCGGGAGCGGTTCGGACACCGGGGAGCTGTTTTTT. Translating it yields CASSPSGSGSDTGELFF.

The chain is built from TRBV4-3 and TRBJ2-7; D gene uncertain. The CDR3 sequence is 14 residues long. Germline V gene lookup returns CDR1 LGHNA and CDR2 YSLEER. V lost 4 bases and J lost 2, with 12 bases in between. The CDR3 spells CASSRSFSTYEQYF. The CDR3 DNA follows: TGCGCCAGCAGCCGCTCGTTCAGTACCTACGAGCAGTACTTC.

The V and J genes are TRBV18 and TRBJ2-7; the D is unclear. The V end lost 3 bases, the J end lost 5 bases, and 11 bases lay between the germline ends. CDR1 is KGHSH and CDR2 is LQKENI in the germline V gene. The CDR3 consists of 13 residues. The CDR3 DNA reads TGTGCCAGCTCACCGCCTGATAGGGACGAGCAGTACTTC. This sequence encodes CASSPPDRDEQYF.

This chain connects TRBV18 to TRBJ1-1; the match to TRBD1 covers 8 bases. Losses at the gene ends were 3 bases for V and 0 bases for J; bases not matched to a gene: 6. The germline gives CDR1 KGHSH, CDR2 LQKENI. The CDR3 totals 16 residues. The CDR3 region is CASSPTGAMVNTEAFF. The CDR3 region has the DNA TGTGCCAGCTCACCGACAGGGGCGATGGTGAACACTGAAGCTTTCTTT.

The chain employs TRBV6-6 and TRBJ1-2; D might be TRBD1 (5 bases). This CDR3 spans 13 amino acids. CDR1 is MNHNY, CDR2 SVGAGI, per germline (reference sequence). V was clipped by 2 bases and J by 7 bases, with 11 bases between them. For the CDR3, the DNA is TGTGCCAGCAGTTACCGGGACGTAGGTGGCTACACCTTC. This codes for CASSYRDVGGYTF.

J is TRBJ2-6 and V is TRBV27; 12 bases agree with TRBD2. V shed 5 bases and J 0 bases; nucleotides not matched to a gene: 2. This CDR3 contains 17 residues. Germline CDR1 is MNHEY and CDR2 is SMNVEV (reference sequence). The CDR3 protein is CASSRTSGISGANVLTF. The CDR3 DNA reads TGTGCCAGCAGTCGGACTAGCGGGATCTCTGGGGCCAACGTCCTGACTTTC.

Concerning this clone itself: This specimen includes other DNA sequences encoding the same CDR3. The chain couples TRBV10-2 to TRBJ1-1, with D hard to call. CDR3 length: 12 amino acids. The germline CDR1 and CDR2 sequences are WSHSY and SAAADI. V was trimmed by 3 bases and J by 2 bases, leaving 4 bases between them. In nucleotides, the CDR3 is TGCGCCAGCAGTGATTTAAACACTGAAGCTTTCTTT. It encodes CASSDLNTEAFF.